A single sample gave rise to the 25 T cell receptor beta chains below, sequenced in a study of early T cells in non-severe SARS-CoV-2 infection. Each CDR3 protein gets one entry after TCRdb re-called the 5' RACE reads with MiXCR. The profile shows 65,000 to 85,000 distinct CDR3 sequences, more than 8% of them singletons. The input for sequencing was whole blood, taken at baseline. These TCRs come from an adult who was a healthcare worker with PCR-confirmed SARS-CoV-2 infection or an uninfected control (not recorded which).

In regard to this clonotype: A junction end diverges from the germline sequence, so it may reflect a read error. The rearrangement joins TRBV28 to TRBJ2-7; D is undetermined. Per germline, CDR1 MDHEN and CDR2 SYDVKM. This CDR3 region has 11 residues. The CDR3 DNA is TGTGCCAGCAGTATGCTCGGAGAAAGGGATTTC. Translation gives CASSMLGERDF.

The chain carries TRBV9 and TRBJ2-3; no clear D. V dropped 4 bases and J dropped 6 bases, with 9 bases sitting between them. The germline CDR1 and CDR2 sequences are SGDLS and YYNGEE. The CDR3 totals 12 residues. The CDR3 coding sequence is TGTGCCAGCAGCCCGACCAGGGATACGCAGTATTTT. Translating it yields CASSPTRDTQYF.

The rearrangement joins TRBV12-5 to TRBJ1-1; D not resolved. This CDR3 has 13 residues. Germline V gene data show CDR1 as LGHNT and CDR2 as FRNRAP. The V end lost 7 bases, the J end lost 5 bases, and 14 bases lay between the germline ends. CDR3 in DNA: TGTGCTAGTGCCACCGAGTTGGAAACTGAAGCTTTCTTT. Its translation is CASATELETEAFF.

The J gene is TRBJ1-1, the V gene TRBV12-5; D is unresolved. The CDR3 runs 13 residues. In germline, CDR1 is LGHNT, CDR2 FRNRAP. Trimming cost V 3 bases and J 1 base, with 6 bases left between them. The CDR3, as DNA: TGTGCTAGTGGTTTTAGAGGGAACACTGAAGCTTTCTTT. Translating it yields CASGFRGNTEAFF. Combining the CDR3 with reference TRBV12-5 and TRBJ1-1 gives the whole variable domain DARVTQTPRHKVTEMGQEVTMRCQPILGHNTVFWYRQTMMQGLELLAYFRNRAPLDDSGMPKDRFSAEMPDATLATLKIQPSEPRDSAVYFCASGFRGNTEAFFGQGTRLTVV.

This clonotype was counted a few times. CDR3 loop: CASSLGGSGTQYF. The CDR3 DNA follows: TGTGCCAGCAGCTTAGGGGGGAGCGGGACCCAGTACTTC. The V gene is TRBV7-2, the J gene TRBJ2-5; D tentatively fits TRBD1 or TRBD2 (5 bases each). Germline loops: CDR1 SGHTA, CDR2 FQGNSA. This CDR3 has 13 amino acids. The germline V and J ends were trimmed by 1 base and 7 bases, with 10 bases remaining between them. The complete variable domain, with remaining parts taken from reference TRBV7-2 and TRBJ2-5, reads GAGVSQSPSNKVTEKGKDVELRCDPISGHTALYWYRQSLGQGLEFLIYFQGNSAPDKSGLPSDRFSAERTGGSVSTLTIQRTQQEDSAVYLCASSLGGSGTQYFGPGTRLLVL.

This clonotype was seen a few times. J is TRBJ2-7 and V is TRBV6-2 or TRBV6-3; D gene ambiguous. CDR1 and CDR2 from the germline V gene are MNHEY and SVGEGT. V lost 5 bases and J lost 4, with 15 bases in between. CDR3 length: 14 residues. For the CDR3, the DNA is TGTGCCAGCAGTGACTGGATTCAGCTATACGAGCAGTACTTC. Protein: CASSDWIQLYEQYF.

Ten or more counts support this clonotype. The rearrangement links TRBV7-9 to TRBJ2-2, with 8 bases identical to TRBD1. This CDR3 has 15 amino acids. The V gene's germline CDR1 is SEHNR and CDR2 FQNEAQ (reference sequence). V was pared by 4 bases and J by 5 bases, with 6 bases of the junction left unmatched. As DNA, the CDR3 is TGTGCCAGCAGCTCAGGACAGGGACGGACCGGGGAGCTGTTTTTT. Amino acid sequence: CASSSGQGRTGELFF.

V usage is TRBV27 and J usage is TRBJ2-7, with a possible D match to TRBD1 (6 bases). Germline V lookup: CDR1 MNHEY, CDR2 SMNVEV (reference sequence). CDR3 size: 15 residues. The germline V and J ends were trimmed by 2 bases and 2 bases, with 13 bases remaining between them. This chain's CDR3 is CASSLGFQGPYEQYF. CDR3 nucleotide sequence: TGTGCCAGCAGTTTAGGATTCCAGGGGCCCTACGAGCAGTACTTC.

This clonotype appeared a few times. The rearrangement uses TRBV7-9 and TRBJ2-7; 7 positions match TRBD1. The germline V gene encodes CDR1 SEHNR and CDR2 FQNEAQ (reference sequence). The CDR3 runs 15 residues. J was trimmed by 3 bases and V by 7 bases; bases with no gene match: 12. CDR3 amino acids: CASTVDRASNYEQYF. In DNA form, the CDR3 reads TGTGCCAGCACCGTTGACAGGGCATCGAACTACGAGCAGTACTTC.

The V and J genes are TRBV4-2 and TRBJ1-4; the match to TRBD1 covers 7 bases. This CDR3 has 16 residues. The V gene end was trimmed by 4 bases and the J gene end by 0 bases; junction bases not matched to a gene: 5. Germline CDR1 is LGHNA and CDR2 is YNFKEQ. The CDR3 loop is CASSPVGGTTNEKLFF. CDR3 DNA: TGTGCCAGCAGCCCGGTAGGGGGCACAACTAATGAAAAACTGTTTTTT.

This clonotype was seen ten or more times. J is TRBJ2-1 and V is TRBV5-1; 7 bases match TRBD2. With V trimmed by 3 bases and J by 0 bases, 12 bases remained unmatched. This CDR3 comprises 18 residues. CDR1 SGHRS and CDR2 YFSETQ come from the germline V gene. The CDR3 bases are TGCGCCAGCAGCTGGCTGGGAGGGAGGGTCAGCTCCTACAATGAGCAGTTCTTC. Amino acids: CASSWLGGRVSSYNEQFF.

This clonotype has more than one count but fewer than ten. The genes are TRBV6-5 and TRBJ2-4; D is ambiguous. Looked up from germline, CDR1 is MNHEY and CDR2 is SVGAGI. Deletions cut 0 bases from V and 0 bases from J, with 12 bases between. The CDR3 spans 17 residues. CDR3 loop: CASSYSRLSLAKNIQYF. In DNA form, the CDR3 reads TGTGCCAGCAGTTACTCGAGATTAAGCTTAGCCAAAAACATTCAGTACTTC.

The chain uses TRBV18 and TRBJ1-2; 7 bases are shared with TRBD1. V lost 3 bases to trimming and J lost 3 bases; unmatched junction nucleotides: 4. This CDR3 contains 14 residues. Germline CDR1 is KGHSH and CDR2 is LQKENI. CDR3: CASSPKQGYYGYTF. The CDR3 DNA is TGTGCCAGCTCACCCAAACAGGGGTACTATGGCTACACCTTC.

This clonotype was recorded a few times. This chain joins TRBV6-2 or TRBV6-3 and TRBJ2-1; D perhaps matches TRBD1 (5 bases). V shed 2 bases and J shed 0 bases, with 20 bases lying between them. CDR1 MNHEY and CDR2 SVGEGT come from the germline V gene. The CDR3 contains 19 residues. The CDR3 DNA follows: TGTGCCAGCAGTTACCAGTGGGGCCACGAACCGAGCTCCTACAATGAGCAGTTCTTC. Translation: CASSYQWGHEPSSYNEQFF.

In this sample, this clonotype turned up many times. The rearrangement joins TRBV6-2 or TRBV6-3 to TRBJ2-1; 12 bases are shared with TRBD1. V gave up 6 bases and J gave up 2 bases; unmatched junction bases: 5. The CDR3 runs 16 residues. CDR1 is MNHEY and CDR2 is SVGEGT in the germline V gene. CDR3 sequence reads: CASRGQGAVAYNEQFF. For the CDR3, the DNA is TGTGCCAGCAGGGGACAGGGGGCCGTAGCCTACAATGAGCAGTTCTTC.

This clonotype was seen at least ten times. This chain uses TRBV24-1 with TRBJ1-5; 9 bases line up with TRBD1. After removal of 5 bases from V and 0 bases from J, the junction contained 10 bases not matched to a gene. In germline, CDR1 is KGHDR, CDR2 SFDVKD. CDR3 length: 18 residues. The CDR3 region has the DNA TGTGCCACCAGTGGGTGGACAGGGGCGAACAATAGCAATCAGCCCCAGCATTTT. Amino acids: CATSGWTGANNSNQPQHF.

Details on this clonotype: At one end, the junction sequence differs from germline, possibly due to a read error. V usage is TRBV5-4 and J usage is TRBJ1-1, with D unclear. Germline loops: CDR1 SGHNT, CDR2 YYREEE (reference sequence). This CDR3 has 15 residues. The CDR3 DNA reads TGTGCCAGCAGCCCATCTGGACGGTCGAACACTGAAGTTTTCTTT. This translates into CASSPSGRSNTEVFF.

This clonotype was seen repeatedly, ten times or more. The rearrangement uses TRBV6-2 or TRBV6-3 and TRBJ2-1; TRBD2 agrees at 8 bases. Germline V gene lookup returns CDR1 MNHEY and CDR2 SVGEGT. This CDR3 contains 14 residues. The J segment lost 1 base and the V segment lost 6 bases, leaving 2 bases of the junction unmatched. The CDR3: CASRRLASYNEQFF. For the CDR3, the DNA is TGTGCCAGCAGAAGACTAGCGTCCTACAATGAGCAGTTCTTC.

This clonotype was picked up many times. The chain couples TRBV29-1 to TRBJ2-7; either TRBD1 or TRBD2 may fit D (5 bases each). V was clipped by 7 bases and J by 0 bases, with 16 bases between them. Germline V CDR1 and CDR2: SQVTM, ANQGSEA. The CDR3 spans 14 residues. CDR3 sequence: CSARRDASSYEQYF. CDR3 sequence (DNA): TGCAGCGCACGCCGGGACGCTAGCTCCTACGAGCAGTACTTC.

This clonotype came up many times. This chain links TRBV20-1 with TRBJ2-3, with TRBD2 matching 10 bases. The ends lost 5 bases at V and 1 base at J; junction bases unmatched: 6. Per the germline V gene, CDR1 is DFQATT and CDR2 is SNEGSKA (reference sequence). CDR3 length equals 15 residues. The chain's CDR3 is CSAPSGRARTDTQYF. CDR3 bases: TGCAGTGCTCCCAGCGGGAGGGCCCGCACAGATACGCAGTATTTT.

This clonotype appeared a few times. As DNA, the CDR3 is TGTGCCAGCAGCGAGGACCAAAGCGCGGGACAGGGGTCCAAAAACATTCAGTACTTC. It yields the protein CASSEDQSAGQGSKNIQYF. The chain combines TRBV5-4 with TRBJ2-4, with 10 bases matching TRBD1. This CDR3 contains 19 residues. The V gene end was trimmed by 4 bases and the J gene end by 2 bases; junction bases not matched to a gene: 15. From germline, CDR1 is SGHNT and CDR2 YYREEE (reference sequence).

This clonotype was recorded at least ten times. This chain links TRBV28 with TRBJ2-7, with D hard to call. The length of the CDR3 is 15 residues. Germline-derived CDR1 and CDR2 are MDHEN and SYDVKM. Trimming took 2 bases from V and 1 from J, leaving 12 bases between them. The DNA for the CDR3 is TGTGCCAGCAGTTTAACCACTACGGGTTCCTACGAGCAGTACTTC. The encoded protein is CASSLTTTGSYEQYF.

This clonotype was picked up a small number of times. The chain uses TRBV7-3 and TRBJ2-2, with 10 bases that match TRBD2. CDR1 is SGHTA and CDR2 is FQGTGA in the germline V gene. The ends lost 2 bases at V and 0 bases at J; junction bases unmatched: 9. The CDR3 length is 19 residues. The CDR3 region is CASSLVPSAGGPNTGELFF. DNA for the CDR3: TGTGCCAGCAGCTTAGTGCCATCAGCGGGAGGGCCGAACACCGGGGAGCTGTTTTTT.

The sample holds many counts of this clonotype. The chain employs TRBV20-1 and TRBJ1-1; tentatively, D is TRBD1 (6 bases). Trimming pared 5 bases from V and 5 bases from J, leaving 15 bases between. This CDR3 region has 13 residues. The germline CDR1 and CDR2 sequences are DFQATT and SNEGSKA (reference sequence). CDR3 sequence: CSADLDSSTEAFF. DNA for the CDR3: TGCAGTGCTGATCTGGACAGCTCTACTGAAGCTTTCTTT.

This clonotype was observed at least ten times. V and J are TRBV28 and TRBJ2-3; D is possibly TRBD1 or TRBD2 (5 bases each). V was shortened by 5 bases and J by 2 bases, with 11 bases between the two germline ends. The CDR3 runs 14 residues. Germline-derived CDR1 and CDR2 are MDHEN and SYDVKM. CDR3 DNA sequence: TGTGCCAGCAGTCGGGACGGCAACACAGATACGCAGTATTTT. Amino acid sequence: CASSRDGNTDTQYF. The whole variable domain, remainder taken from reference TRBV28 and TRBJ2-3, is DVKVTQSSRYLVKRTGEKVFLECVQDMDHENMFWYRQDPGLGLRLIYFSYDVKMKEKGDIPEGYSVSREKKERFSLILESASTNQTSMYLCASSRDGNTDTQYFGPGTRLTVL.